This T cell receptor (beta chain) stems from a study of control samples from healthy donors and cancer patients. Clones were sequenced by immunoSEQ multiplex PCR, and TCRdb holds only the in-frame ones, with some missing. The sample carries 110,000 or so clones, approximately 87% recorded once. Per the germline V gene, CDR1 is LNHDA and CDR2 is SQIVND (reference sequence). There are 14 residues in the CDR3. Between the trimmed V and J ends, which lost 3 bases and 3 bases, there was a span of 11 bases. The genes are TRBV19 and TRBJ1-2; weak D call: TRBD1 (5 bases). Sequenced sample: blood. This clonotype was sampled from a man aged 25-45 years in good health. Here the CDR3 DNA reads TGTGCCAGTAGTATTAAGGGGATGGACTATGGCTACACCTTC. Translating it yields CASSIKGMDYGYTF.